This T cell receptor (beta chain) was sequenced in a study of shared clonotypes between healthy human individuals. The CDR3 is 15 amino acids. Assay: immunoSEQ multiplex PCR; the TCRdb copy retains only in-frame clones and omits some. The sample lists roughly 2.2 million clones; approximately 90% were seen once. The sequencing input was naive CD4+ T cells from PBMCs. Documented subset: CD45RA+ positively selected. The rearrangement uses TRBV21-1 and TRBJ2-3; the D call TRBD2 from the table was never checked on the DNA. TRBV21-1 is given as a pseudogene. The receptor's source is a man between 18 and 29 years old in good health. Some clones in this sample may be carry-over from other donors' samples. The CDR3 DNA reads TGTGCCAGCAGCAAAGTTTGGATCGGGAGGAATACGCAGTATTTT. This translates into CASSKVWIGRNTQYF.